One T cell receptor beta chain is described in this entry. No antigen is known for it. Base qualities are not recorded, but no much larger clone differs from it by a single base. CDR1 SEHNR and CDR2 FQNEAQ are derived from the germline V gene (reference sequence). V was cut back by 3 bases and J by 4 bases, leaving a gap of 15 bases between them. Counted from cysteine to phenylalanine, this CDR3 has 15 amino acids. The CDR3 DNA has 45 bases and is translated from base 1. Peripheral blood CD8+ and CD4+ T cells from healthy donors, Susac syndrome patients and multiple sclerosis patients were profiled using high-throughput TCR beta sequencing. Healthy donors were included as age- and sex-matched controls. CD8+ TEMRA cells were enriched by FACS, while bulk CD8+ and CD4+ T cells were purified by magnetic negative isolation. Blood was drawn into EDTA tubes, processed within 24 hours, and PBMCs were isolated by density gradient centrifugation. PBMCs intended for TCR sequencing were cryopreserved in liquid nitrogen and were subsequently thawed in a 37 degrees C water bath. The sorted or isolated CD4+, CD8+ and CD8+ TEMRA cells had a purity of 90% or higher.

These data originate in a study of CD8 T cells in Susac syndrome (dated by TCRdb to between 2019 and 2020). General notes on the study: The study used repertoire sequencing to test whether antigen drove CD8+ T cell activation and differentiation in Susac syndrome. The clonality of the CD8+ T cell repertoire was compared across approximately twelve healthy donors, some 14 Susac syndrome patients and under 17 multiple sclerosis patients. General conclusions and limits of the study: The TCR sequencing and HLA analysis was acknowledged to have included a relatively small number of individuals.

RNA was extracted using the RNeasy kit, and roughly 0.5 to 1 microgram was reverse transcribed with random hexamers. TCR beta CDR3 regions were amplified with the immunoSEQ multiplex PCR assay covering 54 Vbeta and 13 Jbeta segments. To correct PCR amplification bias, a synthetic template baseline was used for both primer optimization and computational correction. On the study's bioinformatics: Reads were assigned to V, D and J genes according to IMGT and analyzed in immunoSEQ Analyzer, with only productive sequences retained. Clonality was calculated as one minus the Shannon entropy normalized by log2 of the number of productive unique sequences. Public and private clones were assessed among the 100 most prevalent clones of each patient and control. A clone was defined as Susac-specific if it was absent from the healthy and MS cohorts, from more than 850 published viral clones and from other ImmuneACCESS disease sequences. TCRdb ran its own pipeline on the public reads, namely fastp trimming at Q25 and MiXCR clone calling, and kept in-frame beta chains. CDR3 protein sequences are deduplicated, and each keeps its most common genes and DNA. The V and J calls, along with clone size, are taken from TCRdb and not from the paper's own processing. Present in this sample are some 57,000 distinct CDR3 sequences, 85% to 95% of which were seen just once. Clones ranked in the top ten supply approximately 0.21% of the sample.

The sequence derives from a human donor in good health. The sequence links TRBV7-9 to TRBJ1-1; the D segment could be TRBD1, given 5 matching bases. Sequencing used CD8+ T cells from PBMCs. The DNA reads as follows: TGTGCCAGCAGCTTCGCCCTGGGGCAGAGCACTGAAGCTTTCTTT. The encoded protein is CASSFALGQSTEAFF. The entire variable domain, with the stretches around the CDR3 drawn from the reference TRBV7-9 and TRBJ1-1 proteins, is DTGVSQNPRHKITKRGQNVTFRCDPISEHNRLYWYRQTLGQGPEFLTYFQNEAQLEKSRLLSDRFSAERPKGSFSTLEIQRTEQGDSAMYLCASSFALGQSTEAFFGQGTRLTVV.